One sample yielded the 28 T cell receptor beta chains listed below, sequenced in a study of blood T cell repertoires in COVID-19. Profiled with immunoSEQ multiplex PCR; TCRdb holds only in-frame clones, not every one. The sample carries 150,000 to 160,000 clones, 75% to 85% recorded once. Sample: peripheral blood. These receptors all come from a man in his 60s with acute or convalescent COVID-19.

There are a few counts of this clone. CDR3 in DNA: TGTGCCAGCAGCTTAGCGAGCGCCTATGGCTACACCTTC. This gives the protein CASSLASAYGYTF. This chain joins TRBV7-2 and TRBJ1-2; no reliable D call. Trimming removed 0 bases at V and 4 bases at J, with 6 bases between. Germline assignment: CDR1 SGHTA and CDR2 FQGNSA. The CDR3 loop spans 13 amino acids. The whole variable domain, remainder taken from reference TRBV7-2 and TRBJ1-2, is GAGVSQSPSNKVTEKGKDVELRCDPISGHTALYWYRQSLGQGLEFLIYFQGNSAPDKSGLPSDRFSAERTGGSVSTLTIQRTQQEDSAVYLCASSLASAYGYTFGSGTRLTVV.

The CDR3: CASRQGQNYGYTF. The DNA of the CDR3 is TGTGCCAGTAGGCAGGGACAGAACTATGGCTACACCTTC. J is TRBJ1-2 and V is TRBV19, with TRBD1 identical over 7 bases. The germline CDR1 and CDR2 sequences are LNHDA and SQIVND (reference sequence). This CDR3 contains 13 residues. Trimming cost V 6 bases and J 2 bases; bases outside gene matches: 3.

The chain couples TRBV7-9 to TRBJ1-2; unclear D gene. V dropped 5 bases and J dropped 3 bases, with 13 bases sitting between them. Germline lookup yields CDR1 SEHNR and CDR2 FQNEAQ (reference sequence). The CDR3 totals 14 residues. The CDR3 sequence: CASSPPWAHYGYTF. CDR3 DNA sequence: TGTGCCAGCAGCCCTCCTTGGGCCCACTATGGCTACACCTTC. The full variable domain, with the rest looked up from reference TRBV7-9 and TRBJ1-2, is DTGVSQNPRHKITKRGQNVTFRCDPISEHNRLYWYRQTLGQGPEFLTYFQNEAQLEKSRLLSDRFSAERPKGSFSTLEIQRTEQGDSAMYLCASSPPWAHYGYTFGSGTRLTVV.

The V call is TRBV4-2, the J call TRBJ1-5; 8 positions agree with TRBD1. Per the germline V gene, CDR1 is LGHNA and CDR2 is YNFKEQ. V gave up 4 bases and J gave up 0 bases; unmatched junction bases: 5. The CDR3 consists of 16 residues. The CDR3 reads CASSPQTGASNQPQHF. DNA of the CDR3: TGTGCCAGCAGCCCGCAGACAGGGGCTAGCAATCAGCCCCAGCATTTT.

The chain couples TRBV28 to TRBJ1-4, with D possibly being TRBD1 (5 bases). The ends were cut back, 4 bases at V and 5 bases at J, with 14 bases in the middle. The CDR3 is made up of 15 amino acids. Germline V gene sequence: CDR1 MDHEN, CDR2 SYDVKM. CDR3 region: CASSSGGAKNEKLFF. The CDR3 coding sequence is TGTGCCAGCAGTTCGGGGGGAGCCAAGAATGAAAAACTGTTTTTT.

The chain joins TRBV5-4 to TRBJ2-5; 8 bases match TRBD2. The CDR3 loop spans 14 amino acids. Germline assignment: CDR1 SGHNT and CDR2 YYREEE (reference sequence). Losses at the gene ends were 2 bases for V and 3 bases for J; bases not matched to a gene: 3. Here the CDR3 reads CASSFGGRKETQYF. CDR3 sequence (DNA): TGTGCCAGCAGCTTTGGCGGGAGGAAAGAGACCCAGTACTTC.

The genes are TRBV4-2 and TRBJ2-3; TRBD2 agrees at 7 bases. J was trimmed by 3 bases and V by 1 base; bases with no gene match: 7. Per the germline V gene, CDR1 is LGHNA and CDR2 is YNFKEQ. The length of the CDR3 is 16 residues. This chain's CDR3 is CASSQVLGGRTDTQYF. The CDR3 nucleotides are TGTGCCAGCAGCCAAGTCCTGGGAGGGCGGACAGATACGCAGTATTTT.

The chain links TRBV28 to TRBJ2-2; 7 nucleotides line up with TRBD2. The junction had 6 bases not matched to a gene; V was cut back by 6 bases and J by 8 bases. This CDR3 comprises 13 residues. Germline CDR1 is MDHEN and CDR2 is SYDVKM. CDR3 nucleotide sequence: TGTGCCAGCAGGTCAAGCGGGACGGGGGAGCTGTTTTTT. Translation: CASRSSGTGELFF.

The chain has TRBV5-1 and TRBJ2-3, with D possibly being TRBD2 (5 bases). V was cut by 4 bases and J by 1 base, with 19 bases left in between. The germline gives CDR1 SGHRS, CDR2 YFSETQ. The CDR3 runs to 17 residues. CDR3 sequence (DNA): TGCGCCAGCAGCCTCGCTACAGCACACGGGGGCACAGATACGCAGTATTTT. Residues: CASSLATAHGGTDTQYF.

The chain is built from TRBV27 and TRBJ2-7; D is unclear. This CDR3 region has 13 residues. Germline-derived CDR1 and CDR2 are MNHEY and SMNVEV (reference sequence). Trimming shortened V by 5 bases and J by 2 bases, and 10 bases separated the two germline ends. The CDR3 loop is CASSNSIAYEQYF. As DNA, the CDR3 is TGTGCCAGCAGTAACAGCATTGCCTACGAGCAGTACTTC.

V is TRBV19 and J is TRBJ1-3; the D gene is possibly TRBD1 (5 bases). CDR1 LNHDA and CDR2 SQIVND come from the germline V gene (reference sequence). The CDR3 has 14 amino acids. V was trimmed by 4 bases and J by 1 base, leaving 8 bases between them. DNA of the CDR3: TGTGCCAGTAGTAACGGGGGGTCTGGAAACACCATATATTTT. This codes for CASSNGGSGNTIYF.

This CDR3 reads CATSDQDRNTEAFF. The DNA for the CDR3 is TGTGCCACCAGTGACCAAGACAGGAACACTGAAGCTTTCTTT. This sequence joins TRBV24-1 and TRBJ1-1; perhaps TRBD1 as D (5 bases). This CDR3 has 14 amino acids. Germline CDR1 and CDR2: KGHDR and SFDVKD. V lost 4 bases to trimming and J lost 1 base, with 9 bases between them.

The chain uses TRBV2 and TRBJ1-5; 9 nucleotides agree with TRBD1. The ends lost 5 bases at V and 4 bases at J; junction bases unmatched: 3. The CDR3 sequence is 14 residues long. Germline V gene data show CDR1 as SNHLY and CDR2 as FYNNEI. For the CDR3, the DNA is TGTGCCAGCAGTAAGGACAGGGGAAATCAGCCCCAGCATTTT. Its translation: CASSKDRGNQPQHF.

CDR3 nucleotides: TGCGCCAGCTCCACATCGCTAGCGGGAGGTCAAGAGACCCAGTACTTC. It encodes CASSTSLAGGQETQYF. The chain uses TRBV5-1 and TRBJ2-5; 11 bases agree with TRBD2. CDR3 length: 16 amino acids. V trimming: 7 bases; J trimming: 2 bases; junction bases outside the gene matches: 10. CDR1 and CDR2 (germline): SGHRS, YFSETQ. Looking up the rest from reference TRBV5-1 and TRBJ2-5 gives the full variable domain: KAGVTQTPRYLIKTRGQQVTLSCSPISGHRSVSWYQQTPGQGLQFLFEYFSETQRNKGNFPGRFSGRQFSNSRSEMNVSTLELGDSALYLCASSTSLAGGQETQYFGPGTRLLVL.

V usage is TRBV3-1 (or the pseudogene TRBV3-2) and J usage is TRBJ1-3; D is perhaps TRBD1 (5 bases). This CDR3 comprises 13 residues. V shed 4 bases and J shed 2 bases, with 6 bases lying between them. Germline-derived CDR1 and CDR2 are LGHDT and YNNKEL (reference sequence). Here the CDR3 DNA reads TGTGCCAGCAGCCCAGGGCCTGGAAACACCATATATTTT. Translating it yields CASSPGPGNTIYF.

The rearrangement joins TRBV11-2 to TRBJ2-3; D possibly corresponds to TRBD2 (7 bases). This CDR3 comprises 16 residues. V was trimmed by 3 bases and J by 3 bases, leaving 16 bases between them. Germline V lookup: CDR1 SGHAT, CDR2 FQNNGV. The chain's CDR3 is CASSFSPRGGTDTQYF. The CDR3, as DNA: TGTGCCAGCAGCTTCTCCCCGAGGGGGGGGACAGATACGCAGTATTTT.

This clone was found once. The chain couples TRBV29-1 to TRBJ2-4; a weak D match, TRBD2 (6 bases). There are 14 residues in the CDR3. The germline V gene has CDR1 SQVTM and CDR2 ANQGSEA. Deletions cut 4 bases from V and 0 bases from J, with 10 bases between. CDR3 DNA sequence: TGCAGCGTTGGAGCGGGTTTAGCCAAAAACATTCAGTACTTC. This codes for CSVGAGLAKNIQYF.

The rearrangement joins TRBV19 to TRBJ2-7; D might be TRBD1 (5 bases). V lost 10 bases to trimming and J lost 3 bases, with 16 bases between them. Germline CDR1 is LNHDA and CDR2 is SQIVND (reference sequence). The CDR3 has 13 residues. CDR3 region: CATSQDGYYEQYF. The CDR3 DNA reads as TGTGCCACGTCACAGGACGGTTACTACGAGCAGTACTTC. Looking up the rest from reference TRBV19 and TRBJ2-7 gives the full variable domain: DGGITQSPKYLFRKEGQNVTLSCEQNLNHDAMYWYRQDPGQGLRLIYYSQIVNDFQKGDIAEGYSVSREKKESFPLTVTSAQKNPTAFYLCATSQDGYYEQYFGPGTRLTVT.

The chain uses TRBV13 and TRBJ1-1, with D tentatively TRBD1 (5 bases). The germline V gene has CDR1 PRHDT and CDR2 FYEKMQ (reference sequence). The CDR3 has 13 amino acids. The germline V and J ends were trimmed by 0 bases and 3 bases, with 5 bases remaining between them. Here the CDR3 reads CASSLGGDTEAFF. The CDR3 coding sequence is TGTGCCAGCAGCTTAGGAGGGGACACTGAAGCTTTCTTT.

The V call is TRBV3-1 (or the pseudogene TRBV3-2), the J call TRBJ2-7; perhaps TRBD1 as D (6 bases). The CDR3 has 14 amino acids. Germline values: CDR1 LGHDT, CDR2 YNNKEL (reference sequence). Trimming removed 3 bases at V and 2 bases at J, with 11 bases between. The CDR3 is CASSQGTTTYEQYF. In nucleotides, the CDR3 is TGTGCCAGCAGCCAGGGGACAACCACCTACGAGCAGTACTTC.

V gene TRBV18 combines with J gene TRBJ1-4, with D maybe TRBD1 (6 bases). Germline V gene lookup returns CDR1 KGHSH and CDR2 LQKENI. The V gene lost 3 bases and the J gene lost 1 base, with 15 bases spanning the gap. CDR3 length equals 17 residues. The CDR3 here is CASSPKTGPGTNEKLFF. DNA of the CDR3: TGTGCCAGCTCACCGAAGACAGGACCGGGAACTAATGAAAAACTGTTTTTT. The full variable domain, completed using reference TRBV18 and TRBJ1-4, is NAGVMQNPRHLVRRRGQEARLRCSPMKGHSHVYWYRQLPEEGLKFMVYLQKENIIDESGMPKERFSAEFPKEGPSILRIQQVVRGDSAAYFCASSPKTGPGTNEKLFFGSGTQLSVL.

The chain joins TRBV7-8 to TRBJ1-6; TRBD1 is a possible D gene (6 bases). CDR1 and CDR2 (germline): SGHVS, FQNEAQ. The CDR3 has 15 residues. Trimming pared 1 base from V and 7 bases from J, leaving 11 bases between. CDR3 amino acids: CASSLVIQGNSPLHF. CDR3 nucleotides: TGTGCCAGCAGCTTAGTGATACAGGGAAATTCACCCCTCCACTTT.

The chain has TRBV25-1 and TRBJ2-7; tentative D call: TRBD1 (6 bases). CDR1 and CDR2 (germline): MGHDK, SYGVNS. The V and J ends lost 7 bases and 2 bases respectively, with 18 bases between them. The CDR3 is 15 residues long. For the CDR3, the DNA is TGTGCCAGCACGCCGCACCAACAGGGAACCTACGAGCAGTACTTC. It translates to CASTPHQQGTYEQYF.

The chain employs TRBV30 and TRBJ2-7; D is undetermined. The CDR3 consists of 13 residues. V lost 2 bases and J 0 bases, leaving 8 bases between the germline ends. The germline V gene has CDR1 GTSNPN and CDR2 SVGIG (reference sequence). The CDR3 DNA is TGTGCCTGGAGTCCGGTCTTCTCCTACGAGCAGTACTTC. Protein sequence: CAWSPVFSYEQYF.

This chain links TRBV5-8 with TRBJ2-5, with 9 positions matching TRBD1. This CDR3 spans 17 amino acids. Germline V gives CDR1 SGHTS, CDR2 YDEGEE. V lost 3 bases and J lost 1; bases outside the gene matches: 10. The DNA of the CDR3 is TGTGCCAGCAGCTCTATCCGGGACAGGGAGACCCAAGAGACCCAGTACTTC. It codes for CASSSIRDRETQETQYF.

This clone has just one count. The V call is TRBV12-3 or TRBV12-4, the J call TRBJ2-5, with D maybe TRBD1 (5 bases). The CDR3 spans 13 residues. V lost 5 bases to trimming and J lost 4 bases, with 11 bases between them. CDR3 in DNA: TGTGCCAGCAGTAACTTAAGGGGAGAGACCCAGTACTTC. Translating gives CASSNLRGETQYF.

This chain links TRBV28 with TRBJ2-7; the D gene is possibly TRBD2 (7 bases). The CDR3 is 13 residues long. V gave up 5 bases and J gave up 6 bases, with 14 bases separating them. Germline values: CDR1 MDHEN, CDR2 SYDVKM. CDR3 coding DNA: TGTGCCAGCAGTCCCTGGGGGGGGCGCGAGCAGTACTTC. Amino acid sequence: CASSPWGGREQYF. The entire variable domain, with the rest obtained from reference TRBV28 and TRBJ2-7, is as follows: DVKVTQSSRYLVKRTGEKVFLECVQDMDHENMFWYRQDPGLGLRLIYFSYDVKMKEKGDIPEGYSVSREKKERFSLILESASTNQTSMYLCASSPWGGREQYFGPGTRLTVT.

This clone was counted a single time. The chain recombines TRBV7-2 with TRBJ2-1; no reliable D call. The germline V gene encodes CDR1 SGHTA and CDR2 FQGNSA. Trimming cost V 5 bases and J 2 bases, with 13 bases left between them. The CDR3 extends over 15 amino acids. CDR3 nucleotides: TGTGCCAGCAGCCCCCAGGCCTGGACCTACAATGAGCAGTTCTTC. Encoded protein: CASSPQAWTYNEQFF.